The 23 T cell receptor beta chains below all came from one sample that was sequenced in a study of beta chain features in type 1 diabetes. Study-wide results and limits: Shortening that was moderate but significant affected the TCRB CDR3s of Type 1 diabetes patients in all four CD4+ subsets.

Their antigens remain unidentified. The study reverse transcribed the entire isolated RNA, so it sequenced expressed TCRB transcripts. Profiled with immunoSEQ multiplex PCR; TCRdb holds only in-frame clones, not every one. Of 250,000 to 300,000 clones listed, around an eighth are singletons. Sample: naive CD4+ T cells from blood. The receptors come from a man aged 25 to 40 with type 1 diabetes.

This chain links TRBV28 with TRBJ1-5; TRBD1 matches 12 bases. CDR3 length: 20 amino acids. The J segment lost 7 bases and the V segment lost 8 bases, leaving 24 bases of the junction unmatched. Looked up from germline, CDR1 is MDHEN and CDR2 is SYDVKM. CDR3 nucleotides: TGTGCCAGCGACTACACCCCCGGGACAGGGGGCGGTAGACGGATCCAGCCCCAGCATTTT. It yields the protein CASDYTPGTGGGRRIQPQHF.

This sequence joins TRBV29-1 and TRBJ2-3, with a weak D call TRBD2 (5 bases). The CDR3 totals 14 residues. Germline lookup yields CDR1 SQVTM and CDR2 ANQGSEA. V was clipped by 6 bases and J by 10 bases, with 23 bases between them. The CDR3 loop reads CSVKTLEFTSAQYF. CDR3 in DNA: TGCAGCGTCAAGACACTAGAGTTCACGTCCGCGCAGTATTTT.

Only a few counts were recorded for this clone. This sequence joins TRBV28 and TRBJ2-5; 8 bases match TRBD1. CDR1 and CDR2 from the germline V gene are MDHEN and SYDVKM. The CDR3 contains 14 residues. The J segment lost 3 bases and the V segment lost 4 bases, leaving 4 bases of the junction unmatched. This CDR3 reads CASSSRTGKETQYF. DNA of the CDR3: TGTGCCAGCAGTTCCCGGACAGGGAAAGAGACCCAGTACTTC.

The CDR3 spells CASSFGQVRNTIYF. CDR3 bases: TGTGCCAGCAGCTTTGGACAGGTCAGAAACACCATATATTTT. V is TRBV5-6 and J is TRBJ1-3; TRBD1 aligns across 7 bases. Germline values: CDR1 SGHDT, CDR2 YYEEEE. The ends lost 2 bases at V and 5 bases at J; junction bases unmatched: 4. This CDR3 spans 14 amino acids.

This clone has only a few counts. The J gene is TRBJ2-3, the V gene TRBV4-3, with 8 bases aligning to TRBD2. The CDR3 covers 16 residues. Germline CDR1 and CDR2: LGHNA and YSLEER. V dropped 2 bases and J dropped 6; count of bases not matched to a gene: 10. The CDR3 bases are TGCGCCAGCAGCCAAAGAGGAGGGGCGGGAGGCGATACGCAGTATTTT. It encodes CASSQRGGAGGDTQYF.

The chain has TRBV4-2 and TRBJ1-2; D remains unclear. From germline, CDR1 is LGHNA and CDR2 YNFKEQ. The CDR3 consists of 16 residues. The V and J ends lost 0 bases and 5 bases respectively, with 16 bases between them. Written as DNA, the CDR3 is TGTGCCAGCAGCCAAGAGAACACCCTAACGGGATATGGCTACACCTTC. The encoded protein is CASSQENTLTGYGYTF.

This clone was found a few times. The chain is built from TRBV4-3 and TRBJ1-1; 8 bases line up with TRBD1. Germline trimming cut 4 bases from V and 0 bases from J; bases unmatched to any gene: 4. This CDR3 has 15 amino acids. In germline, CDR1 is LGHNA, CDR2 YSLEER. The CDR3 DNA follows: TGCGCCAGCAGCCGGGGACAGGTCATGAACACTGAAGCTTTCTTT. Translated: CASSRGQVMNTEAFF.

This clone was counted a few times. Within the sample, other DNA sequences also encode this same CDR3. V usage is TRBV5-4 and J usage is TRBJ1-2; 8 bases agree with TRBD1. Germline CDR1 is SGHNT and CDR2 is YYREEE (reference sequence). The CDR3 spans 14 residues. J lost 4 bases, V lost 7 bases, and 9 bases had no gene match. The CDR3 reads CASSRTGQSYGYTF. The CDR3, as DNA: TGTGCCAGCTCCAGGACAGGGCAGAGCTATGGCTACACCTTC.

In its sample, this clone was seen a few times. This rearrangement joins TRBV19 to TRBJ2-4; the D is unclear. Germline CDR1 LNHDA, CDR2 SQIVND (reference sequence). Trimming left V 5 bases short and J 5 bases short, with 4 bases between. The CDR3 is made up of 11 amino acids. CDR3 DNA: TGTGCCAGTAGTCGTGAAAACATTCAGTACTTC. Its translation is CASSRENIQYF.

This clone was found a few times. V usage is TRBV7-2 and J usage is TRBJ2-7; D unclear. CDR1 and CDR2 (germline): SGHTA, FQGNSA. This CDR3 has 13 amino acids. V shed 5 bases and J shed 0 bases, with 8 bases lying between them. This CDR3 is CASSAHSSYEQYF. DNA for the CDR3: TGTGCCAGCAGCGCCCACAGCTCCTACGAGCAGTACTTC.

This chain uses TRBV29-1 with TRBJ2-1; 10 bases match TRBD2. This CDR3 has 13 amino acids. The V gene end was trimmed by 3 bases and the J gene end by 8 bases; junction bases not matched to a gene: 4. Germline values: CDR1 SQVTM, CDR2 ANQGSEA. This CDR3 reads CSVDWLAGDEQFF. CDR3 nucleotide sequence: TGCAGCGTTGACTGGCTAGCGGGGGATGAGCAGTTCTTC.

This clone was counted ten times or more. The rearrangement joins TRBV30 to TRBJ1-2; 7 nucleotides align to TRBD1. Germline V gives CDR1 GTSNPN, CDR2 SVGIG (reference sequence). V lost 4 bases to trimming and J lost 5 bases; unmatched junction nucleotides: 10. There are 14 residues in the CDR3. The CDR3 sequence: CAWTLTGRGYGYTF. In DNA form, the CDR3 reads TGTGCCTGGACCCTGACAGGGAGAGGGTATGGCTACACCTTC.

The chain is built from TRBV20-1 and TRBJ2-1, with D uncertain. Germline CDR1 reads DFQATT; CDR2 reads SNEGSKA (reference sequence). The CDR3 extends over 11 amino acids. V shed 1 base and J shed 10 bases, with 8 bases lying between them. The CDR3 loop reads CSARADWEQFF. DNA for the CDR3: TGCAGTGCTAGAGCAGACTGGGAGCAGTTCTTC.

The sample holds a few counts of this clone. The chain joins TRBV7-9 to TRBJ2-2; no clear D. Deletions cut 4 bases from V and 0 bases from J, with 6 bases between. CDR3 size: 14 residues. CDR1 and CDR2 from the germline V gene are SEHNR and FQNEAQ (reference sequence). Here the CDR3 reads CASSSQSNTGELFF. The CDR3 DNA sequence: TGTGCCAGCAGCTCACAATCGAACACCGGGGAGCTGTTTTTT. The variable domain in full, completed from reference TRBV7-9 and TRBJ2-2, reads DTGVSQNPRHKITKRGQNVTFRCDPISEHNRLYWYRQTLGQGPEFLTYFQNEAQLEKSRLLSDRFSAERPKGSFSTLEIQRTEQGDSAMYLCASSSQSNTGELFFGEGSRLTVL.

V gene TRBV10-3 combines with J gene TRBJ2-3; possibly TRBD1 for D (5 bases). With 4 bases removed from V and 1 base from J, the gap between germline ends came to 15 bases. The CDR3 has 16 amino acids. Germline V gene data show CDR1 as ENHRY and CDR2 as SYGVKD. In nucleotides, the CDR3 is TGTGCCATCAGTGCCGTACAGGCTTCGGGCACAGATACGCAGTATTTT. As protein: CAISAVQASGTDTQYF.

V and J are TRBV6-5 and TRBJ2-4; possibly TRBD1 for D (6 bases). The CDR3 length is 11 residues. Germline V gene lookup returns CDR1 MNHEY and CDR2 SVGAGI. The V and J ends lost 5 bases and 12 bases respectively, with 11 bases between them. The CDR3 protein is CASSQGRSQYF. CDR3 sequence (DNA): TGTGCCAGCAGTCAGGGGCGGAGTCAGTACTTC.

The V gene is TRBV5-1, the J gene TRBJ2-6; D possibly corresponds to TRBD2 (5 bases). The CDR3 covers 14 residues. Germline CDR1 reads SGHRS; CDR2 reads YFSETQ. V dropped 4 bases and J dropped 1 base, with 6 bases sitting between them. Here the CDR3 reads CASSPGSGANVLTF. The CDR3 DNA is TGCGCCAGCAGCCCGGGATCTGGGGCCAACGTCCTGACTTTC.

The chain employs TRBV5-1 and TRBJ2-5, with D perhaps matching TRBD1 (6 bases). The CDR3 is made up of 15 amino acids. Looked up from germline, CDR1 is SGHRS and CDR2 is YFSETQ. V was cut by 5 bases and J by 0 bases, with 14 bases left in between. The CDR3 bases are TGCGCCAGCAGTTTCCCCGGGACACACCAAGAGACCCAGTACTTC. Translation: CASSFPGTHQETQYF.

V and J are TRBV28 and TRBJ1-2; a weak D match, TRBD1 (6 bases). Germline assignment: CDR1 MDHEN and CDR2 SYDVKM. This CDR3 contains 16 residues. V lost 1 base and J 3 bases, leaving 15 bases between the germline ends. In DNA form, the CDR3 reads TGTGCCAGCAGTTTATCCTGGGGTGCAGGGGACTATGGCTACACCTTC. Translating gives CASSLSWGAGDYGYTF.

J is TRBJ2-1 and V is TRBV6-1; 11 bases match TRBD2. Trimming cost V 1 base and J 8 bases; bases outside gene matches: 4. The CDR3 has 15 amino acids. Germline CDR1 and CDR2: MNHNS and SASEGT. The DNA of the CDR3 is TGTGCCAGCAGTGAAGTTAGCGGGAGGGGAGATGAGCAGTTCTTC. This codes for CASSEVSGRGDEQFF.

The sample holds a few counts of this clone. V usage is TRBV30 and J usage is TRBJ1-2; D is unresolved. Per the germline V gene, CDR1 is GTSNPN and CDR2 is SVGIG (reference sequence). The CDR3 is 14 amino acids. The V end lost 4 bases, the J end lost 4 bases, and 16 bases lay between the germline ends. The CDR3 sequence: CAWNERVIAYGYTF. Written as DNA, the CDR3 is TGTGCCTGGAATGAGCGGGTAATAGCCTATGGCTACACCTTC.

This clone was detected a few times. The gene calls are TRBV15 and TRBJ1-1; D unresolved. Germline V CDR1 and CDR2: LNHNV, YYDKDF (reference sequence). The CDR3 spans 14 residues. V was shortened by 3 bases and J by 6 bases, with 14 bases between the two germline ends. The CDR3 DNA sequence: TGTGCCACCAGCAGTTCTCAGGTTGCTGCTGAAGCTTTCTTT. Its protein product is CATSSSQVAAEAFF.

This clone was detected only a few times. The rearrangement joins TRBV5-1 to TRBJ2-1; 10 bases map to TRBD2. The CDR3 totals 14 residues. Looked up from germline, CDR1 is SGHRS and CDR2 is YFSETQ. V lost 4 bases to trimming and J lost 9 bases; unmatched junction nucleotides: 7. CDR3 DNA: TGCGCCAGCAGCACGGGACTAGCGCAGGGTGAGCAGTTCTTC. This translates into CASSTGLAQGEQFF.